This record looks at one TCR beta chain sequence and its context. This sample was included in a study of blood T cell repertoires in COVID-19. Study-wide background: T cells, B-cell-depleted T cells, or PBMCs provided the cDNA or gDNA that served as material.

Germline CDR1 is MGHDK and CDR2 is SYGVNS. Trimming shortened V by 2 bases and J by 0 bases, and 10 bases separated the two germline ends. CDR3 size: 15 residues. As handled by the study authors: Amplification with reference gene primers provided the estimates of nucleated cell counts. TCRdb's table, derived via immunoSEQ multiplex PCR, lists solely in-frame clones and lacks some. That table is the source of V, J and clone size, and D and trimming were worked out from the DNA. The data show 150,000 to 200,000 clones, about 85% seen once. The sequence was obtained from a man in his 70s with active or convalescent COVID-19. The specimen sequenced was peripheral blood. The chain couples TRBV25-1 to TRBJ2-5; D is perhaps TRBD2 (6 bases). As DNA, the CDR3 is TGTGCCAGCAGTGAAATGGCGGGACACCAAGAGACCCAGTACTTC. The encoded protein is CASSEMAGHQETQYF.